This T cell receptor (beta chain) was recorded in a study of CD8+ T cells in alopecia areata. This clone was recorded once. As the sequencing template, cDNA was produced by extracting RNA and reverse transcribing it. Clones were sequenced by immunoSEQ multiplex PCR, and TCRdb holds only the in-frame ones, with some missing. The table lists about 130,000 clones, around 49% of them singletons. CDR1 and CDR2 from the germline V gene are SQVTM and ANQGSEA. The trim removed 6 bases at V and 5 bases at J, leaving 13 bases unmatched. The CDR3 is 15 residues long. The V and J genes are TRBV29-1 and TRBJ1-5; 7 bases agree with TRBD1. This TCR was sampled from a human donor with alopecia areata. The specimen comprised CD8+ T cells sorted from blood, sampled at week 0. This chain's CDR3 is CSVPLGGLWDQPQHF. The CDR3 nucleotides are TGCAGCGTACCCTTAGGGGGCTTATGGGATCAGCCCCAGCATTTT.